The next 13 T cell receptor beta chains were all read from a single sample in a study of blood T cell repertoires in COVID-19. Sequenced by immunoSEQ multiplex PCR; TCRdb stores in-frame clones only, minus some. The sample shows roughly 150,000 clones, around 82% of them seen only once. Sequencing was carried out using peripheral blood. The receptors were sampled from a woman in her forties or fifties with acute or convalescent COVID-19.

CDR3 DNA: TGTGCCAGCAGCGTAGGGGAGGCTGGGGCCAACGTCCTGACTTTC. Amino acids: CASSVGEAGANVLTF. The chain recombines TRBV6-5 with TRBJ2-6, with TRBD2 as a possible D gene (6 bases). CDR1 is MNHEY, CDR2 SVGAGI, per germline. This CDR3 is built from 15 residues. V was cut by 6 bases and J by 2 bases, with 11 bases left in between.

The CDR3, as DNA: TGCGCCAGCAGCTTGGGGCAGGGAGGTCAGCCCCAGCATTTT. It translates to CASSLGQGGQPQHF. The chain links TRBV5-1 to TRBJ1-5; D is perhaps TRBD1 (5 bases). The germline CDR1 and CDR2 sequences are SGHRS and YFSETQ. This CDR3 is built from 14 residues. V lost 0 bases and J 6 bases, leaving 10 bases between the germline ends.

This chain links TRBV10-3 with TRBJ2-7, with D hard to call. The germline CDR1 and CDR2 sequences are ENHRY and SYGVKD. The CDR3 extends over 11 amino acids. Trimming stripped 11 bases from V and 7 bases from J, with 15 bases between. The CDR3 nucleotides read TGTGCCGCCTCGTCCGAGTGGGAGCAGTACTTC. Translated, it gives CAASSEWEQYF.

V is TRBV5-1 and J is TRBJ1-1; unclear D gene. Deletions cut 1 base from V and 5 bases from J, with 15 bases between. The V gene's germline CDR1 is SGHRS and CDR2 YFSETQ. This CDR3 comprises 15 residues. CDR3 residues: CASSLSPVTGTEAFF. The CDR3 nucleotides are TGCGCCAGCAGCTTGAGCCCCGTCACGGGGACTGAAGCTTTCTTT.

The J gene is TRBJ1-1, the V gene TRBV11-3; D unclear. The CDR3 loop spans 14 amino acids. CDR1 and CDR2 (germline): SGHNT, YENEEA. Trimming removed 1 base from V and 6 bases from J, with 12 bases in between. The CDR3 coding sequence is TGTGCCAGCAGCTTAGCCTCTTACAACGCTGAAGCTTTCTTT. Translation: CASSLASYNAEAFF. Filled out from reference TRBV11-3 and TRBJ1-1, the complete variable domain reads EAGVVQSPRYKIIEKKQPVAFWCNPISGHNTLYWYLQNLGQGPELLIRYENEEAVDDSQLPKDRFSAERLKGVDSTLKIQPAELGDSAVYLCASSLASYNAEAFFGQGTRLTVV.

The gene calls are TRBV28 and TRBJ2-5, with no clear D. Germline assignment: CDR1 MDHEN and CDR2 SYDVKM. Trimming removed 3 bases at V and 5 bases at J, with 10 bases between. This CDR3 region has 13 residues. Here the CDR3 reads CASSFPEVETQYF. For the CDR3, the DNA is TGTGCCAGCAGTTTCCCTGAGGTCGAGACCCAGTACTTC.

CDR3 loop: CASSLGFSQSNEKLFF. CDR3 nucleotides: TGTGCCAGCAGCTTAGGGTTTTCCCAGTCTAATGAAAAACTGTTTTTT. The rearrangement links TRBV7-2 to TRBJ1-4; D is unclear. CDR1 SGHTA and CDR2 FQGNSA come from the germline V gene. The CDR3 has 16 amino acids. Trimming took off 1 base at V and 3 bases at J, with 12 bases between the two ends.

The CDR3 coding sequence is TGTGCCAGCAGCTCCGACAGGGGCCTCCTTACTTCTAATGAAAAACTGTTTTTT. Translated, it gives CASSSDRGLLTSNEKLFF. This chain joins TRBV7-8 and TRBJ1-4; 8 bases are a match to TRBD1. The CDR3 sequence is 18 residues long. Germline CDR1 is SGHVS and CDR2 is FQNEAQ. The V gene end was trimmed by 4 bases and the J gene end by 3 bases; junction bases not matched to a gene: 13.

The chain links TRBV6-1 to TRBJ1-6; no reliable D call. With 4 bases removed from V and 0 bases from J, the gap between germline ends came to 13 bases. Per the germline V gene, CDR1 is MNHNS and CDR2 is SASEGT. The length of the CDR3 is 17 residues. This chain's CDR3 is CASSVELSSSYNSPLHF. The CDR3 DNA sequence: TGTGCCAGCAGTGTAGAACTCTCGAGCTCCTATAATTCACCCCTCCACTTT.

This clone was picked up a small number of times. The gene calls are TRBV21-1 and TRBJ1-3; the DNA was not used to check the table's D call, TRBD1. TRBV21-1 has pseudogene status. There are 15 residues in the CDR3. The CDR3, as DNA: TGTGCCAGCAGCAGAAACAGGGGTTCTGGAAACACCATATATTTT. Residues: CASSRNRGSGNTIYF.

The V gene is TRBV27, the J gene TRBJ2-1; 7 bases align to TRBD1. CDR3 length: 15 residues. Germline V gene data show CDR1 as MNHEY and CDR2 as SMNVEV (reference sequence). V shed 0 bases, J shed 7 bases, and the junction held 6 bases outside the gene matches. CDR3 bases: TGTGCCAGCAGTTTATCAGGGGGCTTTTCTAATGAGCAGTTCTTC. Its protein product is CASSLSGGFSNEQFF.

J is TRBJ2-7 and V is TRBV28; the D gene is possibly TRBD1 (6 bases). CDR1 is MDHEN, CDR2 SYDVKM, per germline. This CDR3 comprises 14 residues. The germline V and J ends were trimmed by 5 bases and 3 bases, with 14 bases remaining between them. The DNA of the CDR3 is TGTGCCAGCAGTCCCACCCAGGGGCACTACGAGCAGTACTTC. Translating it yields CASSPTQGHYEQYF.

This rearrangement joins TRBV20-1 to TRBJ1-2; no firm D call. The CDR3 is 11 residues long. Germline CDR1 is DFQATT and CDR2 is SNEGSKA (reference sequence). As DNA, the CDR3 is TGCAGAGAGATCAGCGACTATGGCTACACCTTC. As protein: CREISDYGYTF.